A selection of T cell receptor beta chains follows, all from one sample in a study of T-cell memory formation after mild COVID-19. TCRdb recomputed calls from the 5' RACE reads with MiXCR, one row per CDR3 protein. The table records about 200,000 distinct CDR3 sequences, approximately 16% of them present only once. Sequencing was performed on PBMCs or a T cell subset sorted from them (not recorded which). The receptors were gathered from an adult woman who had mild COVID-19 (a few samples of this study predate the infection). Cell type and time point are not known. Both conserved end residues are part of each CDR3. D genes are given only for firm matches. Clone size appears in some rows only: once, few, many, or a class for an expanded clone.

clone_size: NA
v_call: TRBV7-8
d_call: NA
j_call: TRBJ1-4
cdr3_nt: TGTGCCAGCAGACCGGAAGGTGGATATGAAAAACTGTTTTTT
cdr3_aa: CASRPEGGYEKLFF

clone_size: NA
v_call: TRBV9
d_call: TRBD2
j_call: TRBJ2-1
cdr3_nt: TGTGCCAGCAGCTCAACCGGGGGGGCGTCCCAGAGTGAGCAGTTCTTC
cdr3_aa: CASSSTGGASQSEQFF

clone_size: few
v_call: TRBV7-3
d_call: TRBD2
j_call: TRBJ2-1
cdr3_nt: TGTGCCAGCAGCTTTTCGGGGCGGGAGGGATCCTACAATGAGCAGTTCTTC
cdr3_aa: CASSFSGREGSYNEQFF

clone_size: few
v_call: TRBV2
d_call: TRBD2
j_call: TRBJ2-7
cdr3_nt: TGTGCCAGCAGTGAACCTAGCGGAAGCTACGAGCAGTACTTC
cdr3_aa: CASSEPSGSYEQYF

clone_size: NA
v_call: TRBV12-3/TRBV12-4
d_call: NA
j_call: TRBJ2-3
cdr3_nt: TGTGCCAGCAGTCGCCGTCCCGCAGATACGCAGTATTTT
cdr3_aa: CASSRRPADTQYF

clone_size: once
v_call: TRBV12-3/TRBV12-4
d_call: NA
j_call: TRBJ1-5
cdr3_nt: TGTGCCAGCAGGAATTCCGGCAATCAGCCCCAGCATTTT
cdr3_aa: CASRNSGNQPQHF

clone_size: many
v_call: TRBV7-8
d_call: TRBD2
j_call: TRBJ2-6
cdr3_nt: TGTGCCAGCAGCTTAGTAGGACTAGATCTTTCTGGGGCCAACGTCCTGACTTTC
cdr3_aa: CASSLVGLDLSGANVLTF

clone_size: NA
v_call: TRBV4-1
d_call: TRBD2
j_call: TRBJ2-1
cdr3_nt: TGCGCCAGCAGCCAAGATCGGGGGCGGGGGGGCCCCAATGAGCAGTTCTTC
cdr3_aa: CASSQDRGRGGPNEQFF

clone_size: few
v_call: TRBV30
d_call: TRBD2
j_call: TRBJ2-5
cdr3_nt: TGTGCCTGGAGACACGGGGCGGGGGGCCAAGAGACCCAGTACTTC
cdr3_aa: CAWRHGAGGQETQYF

clone_size: few
v_call: TRBV7-9
d_call: NA
j_call: TRBJ1-2
cdr3_nt: TGTGCCAGCAGCTTAGATGGGACTACTAACTATGGCTACACCTTC
cdr3_aa: CASSLDGTTNYGYTF

clone_size: few
v_call: TRBV6-6
d_call: NA
j_call: TRBJ2-3
cdr3_nt: TGTGCCAGCAGTTACGGCCTTAATACGCAGTATTTT
cdr3_aa: CASSYGLNTQYF

clone_size: few
v_call: TRBV6-2/TRBV6-3
d_call: NA
j_call: TRBJ2-1
cdr3_nt: TGTGCCAGCGCCATATCCACTAAGCAGTTCTTC
cdr3_aa: CASAISTKQFF

clone_size: NA
v_call: TRBV11-2
d_call: TRBD2
j_call: TRBJ2-6
cdr3_nt: TGTGCCAGCAGCCTGAGACTAGCGGGGGGGACCTACTCTGGGGCCAACGTCCTGACTTTC
cdr3_aa: CASSLRLAGGTYSGANVLTF

clone_size: many
v_call: TRBV7-9
d_call: TRBD1
j_call: TRBJ2-3
cdr3_nt: TGTGCCAGCAGCCAGGGACAGTCCAGCACAGATACGCAGTATTTT
cdr3_aa: CASSQGQSSTDTQYF

clone_size: NA
v_call: TRBV7-3
d_call: TRBD1
j_call: TRBJ2-6
cdr3_nt: TGTGCCAGCAGCCTAACCCCCGACAGGGCTGGGGCCAACGTCCTGACTTTC
cdr3_aa: CASSLTPDRAGANVLTF

clone_size: NA
v_call: TRBV29-1
d_call: NA
j_call: TRBJ1-2
cdr3_nt: TGCAGCGTTGAAGAGGTGACGGTAGCCTATGGCTACACCTTC
cdr3_aa: CSVEEVTVAYGYTF

clone_size: many
v_call: TRBV7-2
d_call: NA
j_call: TRBJ2-5
cdr3_nt: TGTGCCAGCAGCCGCGGATCTGGCAGACAAGAGACCCAGTACTTC
cdr3_aa: CASSRGSGRQETQYF

clone_size: NA
v_call: TRBV7-2
d_call: TRBD2
j_call: TRBJ2-2
cdr3_nt: TGTGCCAGCGGAGCGGGAGCACAGACCGGGGAGCTGTTTTTT
cdr3_aa: CASGAGAQTGELFF

clone_size: NA
v_call: TRBV19
d_call: TRBD1
j_call: TRBJ1-1
cdr3_nt: TGTGCCAGCAGCATAGACAGGGACACTGAAGCTTTCTTT
cdr3_aa: CASSIDRDTEAFF

clone_size: NA
v_call: TRBV5-1
d_call: TRBD1
j_call: TRBJ2-3
cdr3_nt: TGCGCCAGCAGCTCTGGGGGACAGGGGGCAGATACGCAGTATTTT
cdr3_aa: CASSSGGQGADTQYF

clone_size: few
v_call: TRBV20-1
d_call: TRBD2
j_call: TRBJ2-3
cdr3_nt: TGCAGTCCCGGGACTAGCGGGGGGGCACCTAGCACAGATACGCAGTATTTT
cdr3_aa: CSPGTSGGAPSTDTQYF

clone_size: few
v_call: TRBV28
d_call: NA
j_call: TRBJ2-2
cdr3_nt: TGTGCCAGCAGTTTAGGGACACCCACCGGGGAGCTGTTTTTT
cdr3_aa: CASSLGTPTGELFF

clone_size: few
v_call: TRBV12-3/TRBV12-4
d_call: NA
j_call: TRBJ1-3
cdr3_nt: TGTGCCAGCAGTCCAAATCGGGTATTCTCTGGAAACACCATATATTTT
cdr3_aa: CASSPNRVFSGNTIYF

clone_size: few
v_call: TRBV19
d_call: NA
j_call: TRBJ2-5
cdr3_nt: TGTGCCACCGCGGGGCCCCGAGGGACCCAGTACTTC
cdr3_aa: CATAGPRGTQYF

clone_size: NA
v_call: TRBV4-2
d_call: NA
j_call: TRBJ1-5
cdr3_nt: TGTGCCAGCAGCCAAGGAACTTTTGCCGACGGTAGCAATCAGCCCCAGCATTTT
cdr3_aa: CASSQGTFADGSNQPQHF

clone_size: few
v_call: TRBV2
d_call: NA
j_call: TRBJ1-1
cdr3_nt: TGTGCCAGAAGGGACTCTGGGGGGATTACTGAAGCTTTCTTT
cdr3_aa: CARRDSGGITEAFF

clone_size: few
v_call: TRBV12-3/TRBV12-4
d_call: NA
j_call: TRBJ1-1
cdr3_nt: TGTGCCAGCAGTTTAAAGCAGGACACTGAAGCTTTCTTT
cdr3_aa: CASSLKQDTEAFF

clone_size: NA
v_call: TRBV6-6
d_call: TRBD2
j_call: TRBJ2-5
cdr3_nt: TGTGCCAGCAGTCGGACTAGCGGGAGCGAGACCCAGTACTTC
cdr3_aa: CASSRTSGSETQYF

clone_size: NA
v_call: TRBV11-2
d_call: NA
j_call: TRBJ1-2
cdr3_nt: TGTGCCAGCGGAACGAGAATGTTCGCTTTCTTC
cdr3_aa: CASGTRMFAFF

clone_size: NA
v_call: TRBV20-1
d_call: NA
j_call: TRBJ1-2
cdr3_nt: TGCAGTGCTAGAGTAGGGGTAGGATATGGCTACACCTTC
cdr3_aa: CSARVGVGYGYTF

clone_size: few
v_call: TRBV20-1
d_call: TRBD1
j_call: TRBJ1-2
cdr3_nt: TGCAGTGCTTCAAGGACAGGGCTCAACTATGGCTACACCTTC
cdr3_aa: CSASRTGLNYGYTF

clone_size: few
v_call: TRBV20-1
d_call: NA
j_call: TRBJ1-1
cdr3_nt: TGCAGTGCTAGGAATCCAGAAACGAACACTGAAGCTTTCTTT
cdr3_aa: CSARNPETNTEAFF

clone_size: few
v_call: TRBV5-1
d_call: NA
j_call: TRBJ1-2
cdr3_nt: TGCGCCAGCAGCTCCGGTATAGGGATCGGTGGCACCTATGGCTACACCTTC
cdr3_aa: CASSSGIGIGGTYGYTF

clone_size: NA
v_call: TRBV24-1
d_call: TRBD1
j_call: TRBJ2-5
cdr3_nt: TGTGCCACCAGTGATTCCAAGGACAGGGCTCCGGAAGAGACCCAGTACTTC
cdr3_aa: CATSDSKDRAPEETQYF

clone_size: few
v_call: TRBV5-1
d_call: TRBD1
j_call: TRBJ2-3
cdr3_nt: TGCGCCAGCAGCGAAGGGACAGTAACAGATACGCAGTATTTT
cdr3_aa: CASSEGTVTDTQYF

clone_size: NA
v_call: TRBV6-6
d_call: NA
j_call: TRBJ1-2
cdr3_nt: TGTGCCAGCACCGACCCGACACAGCTGAATGGCTACACCTTC
cdr3_aa: CASTDPTQLNGYTF

clone_size: NA
v_call: TRBV7-2
d_call: TRBD2
j_call: TRBJ2-5
cdr3_nt: TGTGCCAGCAGCCCGCGAGCGGCGGGAGTAAGCAAGACCCAGTACTTC
cdr3_aa: CASSPRAAGVSKTQYF

clone_size: few
v_call: TRBV6-6
d_call: NA
j_call: TRBJ1-5
cdr3_nt: TGTGCCAGCAGTTACTCCACGAGCAAGGGGACTTTTAGCAATCAGCCCCAGCATTTT
cdr3_aa: CASSYSTSKGTFSNQPQHF

clone_size: NA
v_call: TRBV7-6
d_call: TRBD1
j_call: TRBJ2-1
cdr3_nt: TGTGCCAGCAGCTTAGTGTTCTTTAGGGGACAGGGGCCAAACAATGAGCAGTTCTTC
cdr3_aa: CASSLVFFRGQGPNNEQFF

clone_size: NA
v_call: TRBV5-1
d_call: NA
j_call: TRBJ1-2
cdr3_nt: TGCGCCAGCAGCTTGGCGGTTCCTGGGAAAGGAACTGGCTACACCTTC
cdr3_aa: CASSLAVPGKGTGYTF

clone_size: NA
v_call: TRBV11-3
d_call: NA
j_call: TRBJ2-7
cdr3_nt: TGTGCCAGCAGCTTATATGGCGAGCAGTACTTC
cdr3_aa: CASSLYGEQYF

clone_size: NA
v_call: TRBV4-3
d_call: NA
j_call: TRBJ1-2
cdr3_nt: TGCGCCAGCAGCCAAGCCGTGGCCACCCGCTACACCTTC
cdr3_aa: CASSQAVATRYTF

clone_size: NA
v_call: TRBV14
d_call: NA
j_call: TRBJ1-1
cdr3_nt: TGTGCCAGCAGCCAAGGCCAGAACACTGAAGCTTTCTTT
cdr3_aa: CASSQGQNTEAFF

clone_size: few
v_call: TRBV14
d_call: TRBD2
j_call: TRBJ2-1
cdr3_nt: TGTGCCAGCAGCCAAGATCGGAGGCCCCTAGCGGAGGAGCAGTTCTTC
cdr3_aa: CASSQDRRPLAEEQFF

clone_size: many
v_call: TRBV4-2
d_call: NA
j_call: TRBJ1-1
cdr3_nt: TGTGCCAGCAGCCCGAAAAGGGGCCCCTCAGAGGGAACTTTCTTT
cdr3_aa: CASSPKRGPSEGTFF

clone_size: few
v_call: TRBV3-1
d_call: NA
j_call: TRBJ2-7
cdr3_nt: TGTGCCAGCAGCCAAGGACGAGACGAGCAGTACTTC
cdr3_aa: CASSQGRDEQYF

clone_size: few
v_call: TRBV12-3/TRBV12-4
d_call: NA
j_call: TRBJ1-5
cdr3_nt: TGTGCCAGCAGTTTAGATCCGGCAAGTTATCAGCCCCAGCATTTT
cdr3_aa: CASSLDPASYQPQHF

clone_size: few
v_call: TRBV2
d_call: NA
j_call: TRBJ1-6
cdr3_nt: TGTGCCAGCAGTGTCGATGGAAAGGCATACCATTCACCCCTCCACTTT
cdr3_aa: CASSVDGKAYHSPLHF

clone_size: NA
v_call: TRBV7-2
d_call: NA
j_call: TRBJ2-3
cdr3_nt: TGTGCCAGCAGCTTAGCGTCCCCTCTCGTCGATACGCAGTATTTT
cdr3_aa: CASSLASPLVDTQYF

clone_size: NA
v_call: TRBV10-3
d_call: TRBD1
j_call: TRBJ2-3
cdr3_nt: TGTGCCATCAGTGAGGGGACAGGGAGCACAGATACGCAGTATTTT
cdr3_aa: CAISEGTGSTDTQYF